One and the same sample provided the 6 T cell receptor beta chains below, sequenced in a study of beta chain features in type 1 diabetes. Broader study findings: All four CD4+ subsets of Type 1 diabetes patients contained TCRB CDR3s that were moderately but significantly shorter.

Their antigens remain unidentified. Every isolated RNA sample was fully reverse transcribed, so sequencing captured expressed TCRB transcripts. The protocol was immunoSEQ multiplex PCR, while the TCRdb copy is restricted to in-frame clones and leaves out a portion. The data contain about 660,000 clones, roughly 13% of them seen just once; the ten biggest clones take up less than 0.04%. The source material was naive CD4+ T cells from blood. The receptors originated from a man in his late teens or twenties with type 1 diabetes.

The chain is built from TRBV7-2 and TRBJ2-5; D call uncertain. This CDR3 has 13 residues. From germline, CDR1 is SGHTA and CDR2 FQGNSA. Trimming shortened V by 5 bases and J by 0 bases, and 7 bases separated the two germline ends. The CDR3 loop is CASSQPNQETQYF. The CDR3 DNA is TGTGCCAGCAGCCAACCGAACCAAGAGACCCAGTACTTC.

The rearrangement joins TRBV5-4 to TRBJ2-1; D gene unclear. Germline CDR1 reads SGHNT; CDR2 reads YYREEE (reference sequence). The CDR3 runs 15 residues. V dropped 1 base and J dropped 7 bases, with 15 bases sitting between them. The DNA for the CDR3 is TGTGCCAGCAGCTTGATAGCCTCCTTGGGGAATGAGCAGTTCTTC. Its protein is CASSLIASLGNEQFF.

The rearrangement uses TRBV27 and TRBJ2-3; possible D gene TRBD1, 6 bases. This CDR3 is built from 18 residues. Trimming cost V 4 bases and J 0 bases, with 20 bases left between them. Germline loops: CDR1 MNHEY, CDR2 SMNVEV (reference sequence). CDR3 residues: CASSYWTALDPSTDTQYF. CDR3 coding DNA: TGTGCCAGCAGTTACTGGACAGCATTGGATCCTAGCACAGATACGCAGTATTTT.

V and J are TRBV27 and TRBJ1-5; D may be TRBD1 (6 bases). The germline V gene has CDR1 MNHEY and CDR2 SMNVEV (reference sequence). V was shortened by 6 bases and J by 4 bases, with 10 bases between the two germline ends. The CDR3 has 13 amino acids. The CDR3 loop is CASSPQGNQPQHF. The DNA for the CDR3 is TGTGCCAGCAGCCCCCAGGGGAATCAGCCCCAGCATTTT.

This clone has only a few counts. CDR3 bases: TGTGCCAGCAGTCGCGAGGTCAATCAGCCCCAGCATTTT. Encoded protein: CASSREVNQPQHF. The V and J genes are TRBV25-1 and TRBJ1-5; D remains unclear. V was cut by 5 bases and J by 3 bases, with 8 bases left in between. CDR1 and CDR2 (germline): MGHDK, SYGVNS. This CDR3 region has 13 residues.

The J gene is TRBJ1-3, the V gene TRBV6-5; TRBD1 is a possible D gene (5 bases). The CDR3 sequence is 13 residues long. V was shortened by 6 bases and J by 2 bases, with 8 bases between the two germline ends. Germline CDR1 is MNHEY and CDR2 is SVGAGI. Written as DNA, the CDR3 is TGTGCCAGCAGCCAAGGGGCTGGAAACACCATATATTTT. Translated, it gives CASSQGAGNTIYF.